The clone carrying this TCR beta chain was seen a few times. Its matching antigen is unknown. This sample's TCRbeta library carried unique molecular identifier barcodes. Each CDR3 protein gets one entry after TCRdb re-called the PCR reads with MiXCR. The sample has some 830,000 distinct CDR3 sequences; roughly 15% are singletons. The entry originates in a study of T-cell reconstitution after alpha-beta-depleted transplantation in children. Study-wide findings and caveats: The origin of alpha-beta T cells about two months after transplant was reportedly several hundred expanded graft clones. At one year after transplant, newly produced T cells mostly accounted for T-cell counts and diversity.

From germline, CDR1 is LNHNV and CDR2 YYDKDF (reference sequence). Trimming took 2 bases from V and 4 from J, leaving 13 bases between them. There are 15 residues in the CDR3. The chain combines TRBV15 with TRBJ2-3; D not certain. Sequenced material: PBMCs, mostly from graft donor cells, taken 360 days after TCRalphabeta/CD19-depleted stem cell transplant. The origin of this receptor is a male patient between 10 and 17 years old who had a stem cell transplant for acute lymphoblastic leukemia, so the T cells may come from the graft donor. The CDR3 loop is CATSRPVLGADTQYF. The DNA of the CDR3 is TGTGCCACCAGCAGACCGGTTCTTGGGGCAGATACGCAGTATTTT.